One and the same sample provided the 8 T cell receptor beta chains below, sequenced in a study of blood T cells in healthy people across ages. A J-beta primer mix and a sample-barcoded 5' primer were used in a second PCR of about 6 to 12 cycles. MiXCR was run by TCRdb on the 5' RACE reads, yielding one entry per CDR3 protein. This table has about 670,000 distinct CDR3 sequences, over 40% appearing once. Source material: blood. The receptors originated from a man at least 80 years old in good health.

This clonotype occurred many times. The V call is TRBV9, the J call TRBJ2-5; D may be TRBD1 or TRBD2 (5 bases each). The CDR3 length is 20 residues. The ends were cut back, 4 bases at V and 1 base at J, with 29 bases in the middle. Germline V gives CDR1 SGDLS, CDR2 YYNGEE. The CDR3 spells CASSPPSSRRDHHPQETQYF. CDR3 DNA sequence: TGTGCCAGCAGCCCTCCTTCTTCCCGCCGGGACCACCACCCCCAAGAGACCCAGTACTTC.

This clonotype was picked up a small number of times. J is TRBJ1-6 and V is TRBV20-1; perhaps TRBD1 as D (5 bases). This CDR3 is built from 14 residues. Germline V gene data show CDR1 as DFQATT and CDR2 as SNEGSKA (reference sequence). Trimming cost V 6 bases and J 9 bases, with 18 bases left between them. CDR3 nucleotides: TGCAGTGCCGGGTCGAGGGGAGGCGTTTCACCCCTCCACTTT. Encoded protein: CSAGSRGGVSPLHF.

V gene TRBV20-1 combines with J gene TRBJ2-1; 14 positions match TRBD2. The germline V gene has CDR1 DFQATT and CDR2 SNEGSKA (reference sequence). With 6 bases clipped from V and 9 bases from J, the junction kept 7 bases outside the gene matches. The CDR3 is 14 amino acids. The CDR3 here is CSAPTSGGAIEQFF. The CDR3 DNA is TGCAGTGCCCCGACTAGCGGGGGGGCGATTGAGCAGTTCTTC.

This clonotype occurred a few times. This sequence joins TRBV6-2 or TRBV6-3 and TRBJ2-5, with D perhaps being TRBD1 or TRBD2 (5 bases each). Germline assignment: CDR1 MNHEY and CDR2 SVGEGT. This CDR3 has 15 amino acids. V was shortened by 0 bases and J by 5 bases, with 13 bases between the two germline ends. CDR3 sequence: CASSYSGPIGETQYF. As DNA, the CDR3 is TGTGCCAGCAGTTACTCGGGACCCATCGGGGAGACCCAGTACTTC.

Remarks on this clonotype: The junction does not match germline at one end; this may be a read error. CDR3 protein: CASSLYDTGELFF. The CDR3 coding sequence is TGTGCTAGCAGCTTATACGACACCGGGGAGCTGTTTTTT. The V call is TRBV7-7, the J call TRBJ2-2; D remains ambiguous. The length of the CDR3 is 13 residues. Germline V gives CDR1 SSHAT, CDR2 FNYEAQ (reference sequence).

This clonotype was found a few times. CDR3 DNA sequence: TGCGCCAGCAAATTTACAGATAAATCAGATACGCAGTATTTT. Translating it yields CASKFTDKSDTQYF. The rearrangement uses TRBV10-2 and TRBJ2-3, with D unresolved. Per the germline V gene, CDR1 is WSHSY and CDR2 is SAAADI. V lost 7 bases to trimming and J lost 4 bases, with 15 bases between them. The length of the CDR3 is 14 residues.

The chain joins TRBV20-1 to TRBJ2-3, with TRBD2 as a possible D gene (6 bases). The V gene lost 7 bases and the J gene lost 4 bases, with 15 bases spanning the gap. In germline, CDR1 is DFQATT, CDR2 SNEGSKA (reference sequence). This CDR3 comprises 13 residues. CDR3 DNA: TGCAGTGACCAGCGGGTTGGGGCAGATACGCAGTATTTT. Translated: CSDQRVGADTQYF.

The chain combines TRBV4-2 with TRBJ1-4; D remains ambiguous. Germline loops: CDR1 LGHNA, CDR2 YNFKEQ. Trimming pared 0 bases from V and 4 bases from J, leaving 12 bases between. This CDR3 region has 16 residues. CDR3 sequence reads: CASSQDPLSGNEKLFF. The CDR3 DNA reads TGTGCCAGCAGCCAAGATCCGTTGTCGGGTAATGAAAAACTGTTTTTT.